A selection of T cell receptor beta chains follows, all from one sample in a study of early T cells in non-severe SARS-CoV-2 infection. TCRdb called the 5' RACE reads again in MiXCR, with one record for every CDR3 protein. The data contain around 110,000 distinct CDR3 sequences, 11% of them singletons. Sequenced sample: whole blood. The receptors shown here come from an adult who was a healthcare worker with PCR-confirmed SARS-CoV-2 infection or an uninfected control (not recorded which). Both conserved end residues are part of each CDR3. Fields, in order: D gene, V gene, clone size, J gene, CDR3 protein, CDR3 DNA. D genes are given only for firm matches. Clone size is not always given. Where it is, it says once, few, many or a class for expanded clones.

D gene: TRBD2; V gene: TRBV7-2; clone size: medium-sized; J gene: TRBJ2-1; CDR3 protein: CASSLRLAGTGSYNEQFF; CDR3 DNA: TGTGCCAGCAGCCTGAGACTAGCGGGAACAGGTTCCTACAATGAGCAGTTCTTC
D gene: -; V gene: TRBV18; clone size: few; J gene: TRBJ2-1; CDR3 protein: CASSPFGGRSYNEQFF; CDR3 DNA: TGTGCCAGCTCCCCGTTTGGCGGAAGATCCTACAATGAGCAGTTCTTC
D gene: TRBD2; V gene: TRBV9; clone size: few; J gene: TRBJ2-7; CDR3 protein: CASSPDLAGATYEQYF; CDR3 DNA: TGTGCCAGCAGCCCCGACCTAGCGGGGGCGACCTACGAGCAGTACTTC
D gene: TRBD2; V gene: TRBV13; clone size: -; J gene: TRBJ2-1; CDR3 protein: CASSLGLREVYNEQFF; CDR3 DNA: TGTGCCAGCAGCTTAGGGCTCCGGGAGGTATACAATGAGCAGTTCTTC
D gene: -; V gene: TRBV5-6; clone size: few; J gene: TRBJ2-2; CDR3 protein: CASTLRVTGELFF; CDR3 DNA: TGTGCCAGCACCCTTCGGGTCACCGGGGAGCTGTTTTTT
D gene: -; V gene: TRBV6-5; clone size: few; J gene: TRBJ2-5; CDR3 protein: CASSAERTKETQYF; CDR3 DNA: TGTGCCAGCAGTGCCGAACGGACTAAAGAGACCCAGTACTTC
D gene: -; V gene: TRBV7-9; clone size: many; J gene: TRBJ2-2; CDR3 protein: CASSSVSGANTGELFF; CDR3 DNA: TGTGCCAGCAGTTCCGTGTCGGGGGCGAACACCGGGGAGCTGTTTTTT
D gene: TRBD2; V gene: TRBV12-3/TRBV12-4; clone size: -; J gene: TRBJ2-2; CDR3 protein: CASSLGRRGAGELFF; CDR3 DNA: TGTGCCAGCAGTTTAGGGCGCCGGGGGGCCGGGGAGCTGTTTTTT
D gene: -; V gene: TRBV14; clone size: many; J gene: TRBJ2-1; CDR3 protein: CASSLHVSNEQFF; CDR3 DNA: TGTGCCAGCAGCCTCCATGTATCCAATGAGCAGTTCTTC
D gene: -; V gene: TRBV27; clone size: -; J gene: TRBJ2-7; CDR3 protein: CASTNPDRYEQYF; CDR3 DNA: TGTGCCAGCACCAACCCGGACAGATACGAGCAGTACTTC
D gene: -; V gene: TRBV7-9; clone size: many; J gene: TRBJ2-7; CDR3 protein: CASSLFGVNEQYF; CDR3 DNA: TGTGCCAGCAGCTTATTCGGGGTTAACGAGCAGTACTTC
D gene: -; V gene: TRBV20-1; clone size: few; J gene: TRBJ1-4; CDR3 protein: CSARTGGATNEKLFF; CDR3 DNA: TGCAGTGCTAGGACGGGGGGGGCAACTAATGAAAAACTGTTTTTT
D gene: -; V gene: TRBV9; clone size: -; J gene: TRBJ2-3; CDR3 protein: CASSVSDTDTQYF; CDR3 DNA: TGTGCCAGCAGCGTATCGGACACAGATACGCAGTATTTT
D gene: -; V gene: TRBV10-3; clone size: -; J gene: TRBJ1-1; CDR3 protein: CAISESVRNTEAFF; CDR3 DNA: TGTGCCATCAGTGAGTCTGTCAGGAACACTGAAGCTTTCTTT
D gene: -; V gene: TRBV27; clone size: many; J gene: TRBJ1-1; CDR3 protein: CASSPPGTTEAFF; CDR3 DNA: TGTGCCAGCAGTCCCCCGGGGACTACTGAAGCTTTCTTT
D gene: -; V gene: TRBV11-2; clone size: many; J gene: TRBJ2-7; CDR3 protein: CASRSLLGPYEQYF; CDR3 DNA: TGTGCCAGCAGATCACTCCTAGGGCCCTACGAGCAGTACTTC
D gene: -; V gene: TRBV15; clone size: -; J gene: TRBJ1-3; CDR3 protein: CATSRDRTPGEGNTIYF; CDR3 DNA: TGTGCCACCAGCAGAGATAGGACCCCGGGGGAAGGAAACACCATATATTTT
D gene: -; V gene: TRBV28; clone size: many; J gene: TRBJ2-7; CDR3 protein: CASSLSGLSYEQYF; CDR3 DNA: TGTGCCAGCAGTTTATCGGGACTCTCCTACGAGCAGTACTTC
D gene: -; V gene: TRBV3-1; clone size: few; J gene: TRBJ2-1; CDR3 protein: CASSPGVVNNEQFF; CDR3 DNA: TGTGCCAGCAGCCCGGGAGTGGTTAACAATGAGCAGTTCTTC
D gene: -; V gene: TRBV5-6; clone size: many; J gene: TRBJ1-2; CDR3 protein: CASIVQGNYGYTF; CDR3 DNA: TGTGCCAGCATCGTACAGGGTAACTATGGCTACACCTTC
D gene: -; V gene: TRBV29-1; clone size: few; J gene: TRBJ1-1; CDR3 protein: CSVVLNTEAFF; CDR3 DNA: TGCAGCGTTGTTCTGAACACTGAAGCTTTCTTT
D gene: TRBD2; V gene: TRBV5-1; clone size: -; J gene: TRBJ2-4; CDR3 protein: CASRPTSGNSKNIQYF; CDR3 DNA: TGCGCCAGCCGACCGACTAGCGGGAACTCCAAAAACATTCAGTACTTC
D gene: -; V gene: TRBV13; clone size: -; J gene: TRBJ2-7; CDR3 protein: CASSPHLLRQSSYEQYF; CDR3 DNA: TGTGCCAGCAGCCCTCATCTTCTTAGACAGAGCTCCTACGAGCAGTACTTC
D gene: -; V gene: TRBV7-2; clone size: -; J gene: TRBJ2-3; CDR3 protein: CASSLAAGTGYTQYF; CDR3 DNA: TGTGCCAGCAGCTTAGCTGCTGGGACCGGTTATACGCAGTATTTT
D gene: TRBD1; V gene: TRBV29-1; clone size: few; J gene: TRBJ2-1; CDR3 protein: CSVEDLRGLNEQFF; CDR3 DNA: TGCAGCGTTGAAGATCTGAGGGGGCTTAATGAGCAGTTCTTC
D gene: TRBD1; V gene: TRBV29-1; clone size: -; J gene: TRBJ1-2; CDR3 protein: CSVGPGQGAGGYTF; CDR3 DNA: TGCAGCGTTGGGCCCGGGCAGGGGGCAGGGGGCTACACCTTC
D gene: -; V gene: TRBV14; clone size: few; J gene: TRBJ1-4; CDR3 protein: CASSPRTPAEKLFF; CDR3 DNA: TGTGCCAGCAGCCCACGGACCCCGGCGGAAAAACTGTTTTTT
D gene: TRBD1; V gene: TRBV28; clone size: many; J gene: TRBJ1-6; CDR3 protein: CASSLRGQGISPLHF; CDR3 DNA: TGTGCCAGCAGTTTAAGGGGACAGGGGATTTCACCCCTCCACTTT
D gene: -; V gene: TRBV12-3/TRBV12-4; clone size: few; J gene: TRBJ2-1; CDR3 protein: CASSTRQAQFF; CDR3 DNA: TGTGCCAGCAGCACGCGACAGGCCCAGTTCTTC
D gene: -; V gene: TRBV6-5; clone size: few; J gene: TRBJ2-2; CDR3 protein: CASRRRNLNTGELFF; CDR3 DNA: TGTGCCAGCAGAAGGCGGAACCTTAACACCGGGGAGCTGTTTTTT
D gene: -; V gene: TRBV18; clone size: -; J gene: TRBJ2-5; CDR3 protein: CASSHTGRETQYF; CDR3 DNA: TGTGCCAGCTCCCATACGGGAAGGGAGACCCAGTACTTC
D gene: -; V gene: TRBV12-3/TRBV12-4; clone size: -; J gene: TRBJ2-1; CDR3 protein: CASSLGGSSLGYEQFF; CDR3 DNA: TGTGCCAGCAGTTTGGGGGGCAGTTCACTAGGGTATGAGCAGTTCTTC
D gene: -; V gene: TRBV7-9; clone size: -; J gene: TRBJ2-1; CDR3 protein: CASTWTNEQFF; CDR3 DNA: TGTGCCAGCACCTGGACTAATGAGCAGTTCTTC
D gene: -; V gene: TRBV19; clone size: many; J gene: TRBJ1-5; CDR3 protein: CASSIDSPFGNQPQHF; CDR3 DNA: TGTGCCAGTAGTATCGACAGCCCTTTCGGCAATCAGCCCCAGCATTTT
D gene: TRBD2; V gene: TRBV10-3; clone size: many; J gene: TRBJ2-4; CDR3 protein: CATSEKREGNIQYF; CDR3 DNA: TGTGCCACCAGTGAGAAGCGGGAGGGGAACATTCAGTACTTC
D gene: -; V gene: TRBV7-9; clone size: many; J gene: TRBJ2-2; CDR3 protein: CASSNPGRNTGELFF; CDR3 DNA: TGTGCCAGCAGCAACCCCGGGAGGAACACCGGGGAGCTGTTTTTT
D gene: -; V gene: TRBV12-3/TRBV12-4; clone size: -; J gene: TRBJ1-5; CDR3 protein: CASSIWGNQPQHF; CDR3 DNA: TGTGCCAGCAGTATTTGGGGGAATCAGCCCCAGCATTTT
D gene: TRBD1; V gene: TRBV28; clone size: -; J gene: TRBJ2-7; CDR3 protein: CANRLTGESYEQYF; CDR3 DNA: TGTGCCAACAGGTTGACAGGGGAATCCTACGAGCAGTACTTC
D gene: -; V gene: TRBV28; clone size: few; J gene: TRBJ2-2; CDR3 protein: CASSGLAIGELFF; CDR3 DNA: TGTGCCAGCAGCGGGCTAGCAATCGGGGAGCTGTTTTTT
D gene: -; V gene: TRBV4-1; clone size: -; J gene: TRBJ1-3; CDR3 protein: CASSQGRASSLGNTIYF; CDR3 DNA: TGCGCCAGCAGCCAAGGGAGGGCCAGTAGTCTTGGAAACACCATATATTTT
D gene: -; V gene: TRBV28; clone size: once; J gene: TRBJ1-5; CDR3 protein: CASIEALPTQPQHF; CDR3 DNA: TGTGCCAGCATTGAAGCCCTCCCAACTCAGCCCCAGCATTTT
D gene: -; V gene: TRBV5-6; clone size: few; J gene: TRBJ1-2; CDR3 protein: CASSLAQYGYTF; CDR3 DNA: TGTGCCAGCAGCTTGGCCCAATATGGCTACACCTTC
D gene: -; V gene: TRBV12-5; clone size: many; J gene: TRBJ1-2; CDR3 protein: CASGPFPGLNEGYTF; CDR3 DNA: TGTGCTAGTGGACCCTTCCCGGGGCTCAATGAGGGCTACACCTTC
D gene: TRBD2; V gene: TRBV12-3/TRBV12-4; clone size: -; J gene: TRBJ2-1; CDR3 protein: CASSPQRELYNEQFF; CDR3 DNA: TGTGCCAGCAGTCCCCAGCGGGAGCTCTACAATGAGCAGTTCTTC
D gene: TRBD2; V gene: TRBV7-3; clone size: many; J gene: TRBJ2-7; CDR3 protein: CASSSNPGLAGGEQYF; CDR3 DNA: TGTGCCAGCAGCTCAAACCCAGGACTAGCTGGGGGGGAGCAGTACTTC